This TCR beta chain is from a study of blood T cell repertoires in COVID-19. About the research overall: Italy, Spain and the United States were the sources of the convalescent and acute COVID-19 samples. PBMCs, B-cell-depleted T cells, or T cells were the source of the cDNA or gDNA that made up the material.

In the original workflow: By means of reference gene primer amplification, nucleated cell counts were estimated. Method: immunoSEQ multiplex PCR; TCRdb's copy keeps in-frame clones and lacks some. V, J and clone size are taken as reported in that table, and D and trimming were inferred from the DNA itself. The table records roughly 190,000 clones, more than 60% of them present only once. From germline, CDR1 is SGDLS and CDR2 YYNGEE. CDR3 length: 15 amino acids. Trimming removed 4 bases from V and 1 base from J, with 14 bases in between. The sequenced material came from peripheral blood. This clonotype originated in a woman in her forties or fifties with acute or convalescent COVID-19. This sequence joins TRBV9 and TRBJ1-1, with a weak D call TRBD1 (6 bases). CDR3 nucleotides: TGTGCCAGCAGCTCCCCCGCGGGGGCGAACACTGAAGCTTTCTTT. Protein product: CASSSPAGANTEAFF.